This entry lists 7 T cell receptor beta chains sequenced from one sample in a study of T cell responses to AZD1222 COVID-19 vaccine. Some clones are missing from TCRdb's copy, which holds only in-frame ones; the method was immunoSEQ multiplex PCR. The table has fewer than 150,000 clones, over 75% seen once; the top ten hold more than 3%. Sequencing was performed on peripheral blood, taken on day 0 of AZD1222 vaccination. All receptors derive from an adult in good health.

This rearrangement joins TRBV19 to TRBJ1-3, with TRBD1 matching 9 bases. The CDR3 spans 14 residues. The V gene's germline CDR1 is LNHDA and CDR2 SQIVND (reference sequence). The V segment lost 8 bases and the J segment 4 bases; nucleotides outside the gene matches: 6. The CDR3 sequence is CASDDRGFGNTIYF. The CDR3 nucleotides are TGTGCCAGTGACGACAGGGGGTTCGGAAACACCATATATTTT.

The rearrangement links TRBV11-3 to TRBJ2-1, with 7 bases aligning to TRBD1. This CDR3 has 14 residues. Trimming took 2 bases from V and 4 from J; bases not matched to a gene: 2. Germline CDR1 is SGHNT and CDR2 is YENEEA. CDR3 region: CASSLNRGYNEQFF. The CDR3, as DNA: TGTGCCAGCAGCTTAAACAGGGGATACAATGAGCAGTTCTTC.

The chain recombines TRBV6-2 or TRBV6-3 with TRBJ2-1; D could derive from TRBD1 or TRBD2 (5 bases each). The CDR3 covers 16 residues. Trimming cost V 3 bases and J 6 bases, with 18 bases left between them. The germline V gene has CDR1 MNHEY and CDR2 SVGEGT. This CDR3 reads CASSYPTFRDLNEQFF. The CDR3 bases are TGTGCCAGCAGTTATCCCACGTTCCGGGACCTCAATGAGCAGTTCTTC.

The chain is built from TRBV28 and TRBJ1-2, with 10 bases fitting TRBD1. Losses at the gene ends were 6 bases for V and 2 bases for J; bases not matched to a gene: 6. Germline V gives CDR1 MDHEN, CDR2 SYDVKM. The CDR3 has 15 amino acids. The CDR3 reads CASSRTGGSNYGYTF. Written as DNA, the CDR3 is TGTGCCAGCAGCCGGACAGGGGGGTCCAACTATGGCTACACCTTC.

This chain connects TRBV29-1 to TRBJ2-1, with D perhaps TRBD2 (7 bases). The CDR3 is 12 residues long. Germline values: CDR1 SQVTM, CDR2 ANQGSEA. This CDR3 is CSGGAVDNEQFF. CDR3 DNA: TGCAGTGGGGGGGCCGTTGACAATGAGCAGTTCTTC.

This rearrangement joins TRBV13 to TRBJ1-1, with D hard to call. Looked up from germline, CDR1 is PRHDT and CDR2 is FYEKMQ (reference sequence). V lost 8 bases to trimming and J lost 4 bases, with 14 bases between them. The CDR3 spans 13 residues. The DNA of the CDR3 is TGTGCCAGCTCTCCTGCGGCCCTCACTGAAGCTTTCTTT. The encoded protein is CASSPAALTEAFF.

This clone has just a few counts. This chain links TRBV4-2 with TRBJ2-2; 7 bases agree with TRBD2. Per the germline V gene, CDR1 is LGHNA and CDR2 is YNFKEQ. The CDR3 is made up of 16 amino acids. The ends lost 0 bases at V and 2 bases at J; junction bases unmatched: 3. CDR3 sequence: CASSQDPSGNTGELFF. The CDR3 nucleotides are TGTGCCAGCAGCCAAGACCCTAGCGGAAACACCGGGGAGCTGTTTTTT.